This T cell receptor beta chain was observed in a study of control samples from healthy donors and cancer patients. Assay used: immunoSEQ multiplex PCR; TCRdb lists only in-frame clones, some missing. The table includes approximately 100,000 clones, approximately 90% detected once. The germline V and J ends were trimmed by 0 bases and 1 base, with 7 bases remaining between them. The V gene's germline CDR1 is SGHRS and CDR2 YFSETQ. The CDR3 is made up of 14 amino acids. This clonotype was sampled from a man aged 60 to 69 with lung cancer. Sequencing input: PBMCs. The chain is built from TRBV5-1 and TRBJ1-1; D not resolved. The CDR3 loop is CASSLVASNTEAFF. The CDR3 DNA sequence: TGCGCCAGCAGCTTGGTAGCGTCGAACACTGAAGCTTTCTTT.